These 32 T cell receptor beta chains were sequenced from one sample in a study of control samples from healthy donors and cancer patients. The data were produced by immunoSEQ multiplex PCR, yet TCRdb's version contains in-frame clones alone and is incomplete. The table records under 300,000 clones, about four fifths of them present only once. What was sequenced was PBMCs. The receptor source for this set is a woman in her sixties or seventies with lung cancer.

V and J are TRBV9 and TRBJ2-7; 9 bases map to TRBD1. V dropped 0 bases and J dropped 5; count of bases not matched to a gene: 3. This CDR3 region has 14 residues. Germline CDR1 and CDR2: SGDLS and YYNGEE. CDR3 loop: CASSVGGTGNEQYF. DNA for the CDR3: TGTGCCAGCAGCGTAGGGGGGACAGGGAACGAGCAGTACTTC.

J is TRBJ1-1 and V is TRBV19, with no clear D. The CDR3 spans 16 residues. The germline V gene has CDR1 LNHDA and CDR2 SQIVND (reference sequence). V shed 7 bases and J shed 7 bases, with 25 bases lying between them. CDR3 sequence reads: CASTPRPGRLGREAFF. As DNA, the CDR3 is TGTGCCAGTACCCCCAGGCCCGGGAGGCTTGGCCGTGAAGCTTTCTTT.

The rearrangement uses TRBV11-1 and TRBJ2-5, with 7 bases fitting TRBD2. Germline V lookup: CDR1 SGHAT, CDR2 FQDESV (reference sequence). V gave up 5 bases and J gave up 2 bases; unmatched junction bases: 2. The CDR3 has 13 amino acids. CDR3 in amino acids: CASSQLAQETQYF. The CDR3 nucleotides read TGTGCCAGCAGCCAACTAGCGCAAGAGACCCAGTACTTC.

The chain couples TRBV18 to TRBJ2-7; D might be TRBD1 (5 bases). The germline V and J ends were trimmed by 3 bases and 4 bases, with 7 bases remaining between them. The CDR3 has 12 residues. In germline, CDR1 is KGHSH, CDR2 LQKENI. This CDR3 is CASSPAGYEQYF. CDR3 in DNA: TGTGCCAGCTCACCGGCAGGGTACGAGCAGTACTTC.

The V and J genes are TRBV11-2 and TRBJ2-3; 11 bases are a match to TRBD2. V lost 5 bases and J lost 1; bases outside the gene matches: 2. CDR1 and CDR2 (germline): SGHAT, FQNNGV. The CDR3 spans 15 residues. The CDR3 sequence: CASSPGLAGTDTQYF. The CDR3 bases are TGTGCCAGCAGCCCGGGACTAGCGGGCACAGATACGCAGTATTTT.

The V call is TRBV2, the J call TRBJ2-7, with 7 bases matching TRBD1. With V trimmed by 6 bases and J by 0 bases, 17 bases remained unmatched. Germline V gene data show CDR1 as SNHLY and CDR2 as FYNNEI. The CDR3 length is 18 residues. CDR3 coding DNA: TGTGCCAGCAGGCCCCTGAGGACAGGCGTTTCCAGCTCCTACGAGCAGTACTTC. It encodes CASRPLRTGVSSSYEQYF. The whole variable domain, filled in from reference TRBV2 and TRBJ2-7, reads EPEVTQTPSHQVTQMGQEVILRCVPISNHLYFYWYRQILGQKVEFLVSFYNNEISEKSEIFDDQFSVERPDGSNFTLKIRSTKLEDSAMYFCASRPLRTGVSSSYEQYFGPGTRLTVT.

This sequence joins TRBV11-1 and TRBJ2-3; D tentatively fits TRBD1 or TRBD2 (6 bases each). The germline V and J ends were trimmed by 5 bases and 5 bases, with 11 bases remaining between them. From germline, CDR1 is SGHAT and CDR2 FQDESV (reference sequence). The CDR3 is 13 amino acids. CDR3 nucleotide sequence: TGTGCCAGCAGCCGGGGGCGGGTAGATACGCAGTATTTT. It encodes CASSRGRVDTQYF.

The chain links TRBV2 to TRBJ2-2, with unresolved D. The CDR3 consists of 12 residues. V was pared by 5 bases and J by 6 bases, with 7 bases between. From germline, CDR1 is SNHLY and CDR2 FYNNEI. The CDR3 DNA reads TGTGCCAGCAGTCCCCAGGCCGGGGAGCTGTTTTTT. Translated: CASSPQAGELFF. The full variable domain, its missing parts supplied by reference TRBV2 and TRBJ2-2, is EPEVTQTPSHQVTQMGQEVILRCVPISNHLYFYWYRQILGQKVEFLVSFYNNEISEKSEIFDDQFSVERPDGSNFTLKIRSTKLEDSAMYFCASSPQAGELFFGEGSRLTVL.

This clone showed up just a few times. The chain joins TRBV5-1 to TRBJ1-1; 7 bases fit TRBD1. The CDR3 has 13 residues. The V gene end was trimmed by 3 bases and the J gene end by 2 bases; junction bases not matched to a gene: 1. Germline-derived CDR1 and CDR2 are SGHRS and YFSETQ. This CDR3 is CASSWDRNTEAFF. CDR3 sequence (DNA): TGCGCCAGCAGCTGGGACAGAAACACTGAAGCTTTCTTT. The variable domain in full, completed from reference TRBV5-1 and TRBJ1-1, reads KAGVTQTPRYLIKTRGQQVTLSCSPISGHRSVSWYQQTPGQGLQFLFEYFSETQRNKGNFPGRFSGRQFSNSRSEMNVSTLELGDSALYLCASSWDRNTEAFFGQGTRLTVV.

The rearrangement uses TRBV5-1 and TRBJ1-6, with D perhaps matching TRBD1 (6 bases). V was shortened by 3 bases and J by 10 bases, with 17 bases between the two germline ends. Looked up from germline, CDR1 is SGHRS and CDR2 is YFSETQ. The CDR3 contains 15 residues. The CDR3 DNA reads TGCGCCAGCAGCTGGGACGCGGGGGCGCAATCACCCCTCCACTTT. It translates to CASSWDAGAQSPLHF.

J is TRBJ2-2 and V is TRBV25-1; the D call may be TRBD1 or TRBD2 (5 bases each). CDR1 MGHDK and CDR2 SYGVNS come from the germline V gene. The CDR3 spans 16 residues. The germline V and J ends were trimmed by 4 bases and 0 bases, with 12 bases remaining between them. The CDR3 bases are TGTGCCAGCAGTGCCCCGCCGGGGCCGAACACCGGGGAGCTGTTTTTT. Amino acid sequence: CASSAPPGPNTGELFF. Full variable domain (rest looked up from reference TRBV25-1 and TRBJ2-2): EADIYQTPRYLVIGTGKKITLECSQTMGHDKMYWYQQDPGMELHLIHYSYGVNSTEKGDLSSESTVSRIRTEHFPLTLESARPSHTSQYLCASSAPPGPNTGELFFGEGSRLTVL.

This clone came up a few times. The chain combines TRBV2 with TRBJ2-7; D uncertain. There are 13 residues in the CDR3. The germline V gene has CDR1 SNHLY and CDR2 FYNNEI. V was shortened by 5 bases and J by 5 bases, with 13 bases between the two germline ends. CDR3 region: CASSNWANHEQYF. The CDR3 nucleotides read TGTGCCAGCAGTAACTGGGCTAATCACGAGCAGTACTTC.

This clone was seen a handful of times. V and J are TRBV2 and TRBJ2-5, with TRBD2 matching over 13 bases. CDR3 length: 16 amino acids. The V gene's germline CDR1 is SNHLY and CDR2 FYNNEI. V trimming: 3 bases; J trimming: 7 bases; junction bases outside the gene matches: 8. CDR3 in DNA: TGTGCCAGCAGTGACGGGACTAGCGGGAAAGGGGGGACCCAGTACTTC. Translating it yields CASSDGTSGKGGTQYF.

A single count supports this clone. This chain links TRBV7-9 with TRBJ1-1; 8 nucleotides agree with TRBD1. The CDR3 is 14 residues long. The V segment lost 3 bases and the J segment 3 bases; nucleotides outside the gene matches: 3. In germline, CDR1 is SEHNR, CDR2 FQNEAQ (reference sequence). The CDR3 sequence: CASSFRGRDTEAFF. DNA of the CDR3: TGTGCCAGCAGCTTCAGGGGGCGAGACACTGAAGCTTTCTTT.

V is TRBV5-1 and J is TRBJ2-7, with a possible D match to TRBD2 (5 bases). Trimming removed 0 bases from V and 2 bases from J, with 15 bases in between. The CDR3 loop spans 16 amino acids. Germline V gives CDR1 SGHRS, CDR2 YFSETQ. In DNA, the CDR3 is TGCGCCAGCAGCTTGGCGTTTCGGGGTCCCGCCTACGAGCAGTACTTC. The encoded protein is CASSLAFRGPAYEQYF.

The V gene is TRBV5-4, the J gene TRBJ2-1, with D perhaps matching TRBD2 (5 bases). Germline V gives CDR1 SGHNT, CDR2 YYREEE (reference sequence). The V end lost 0 bases, the J end lost 4 bases, and 14 bases lay between the germline ends. The CDR3 contains 16 residues. CDR3 DNA sequence: TGTGCCAGCAGCTTGGCAGGAGGCGGTAGTTACAATGAGCAGTTCTTC. Its translation: CASSLAGGGSYNEQFF.

The genes are TRBV4-2 and TRBJ2-3; 8 nucleotides match TRBD1. V gave up 0 bases and J gave up 3 bases; unmatched junction bases: 8. Germline values: CDR1 LGHNA, CDR2 YNFKEQ. The CDR3 extends over 17 amino acids. This CDR3 reads CASSQESRQGATDTQYF. The CDR3 DNA reads as TGTGCCAGCAGCCAAGAGAGTAGGCAGGGGGCTACAGATACGCAGTATTTT.

In its sample, this clone was seen once. The CDR3 region has the DNA TGTGCCACCAGACTAGCGGGGCCTTACAATGAGCAGTTCTTC. It yields the protein CATRLAGPYNEQFF. The rearrangement joins TRBV6-5 to TRBJ2-1, with 11 bases fitting TRBD2. The length of the CDR3 is 14 residues. Germline CDR1 is MNHEY and CDR2 is SVGAGI. The V and J ends lost 10 bases and 4 bases, in that order; junction bases with no gene match: 6.

The CDR3 sequence: CASTGTGWGNQPQHF. The CDR3, as DNA: TGTGCCAGCACTGGGACAGGGTGGGGCAATCAGCCCCAGCATTTT. V is TRBV6-5 and J is TRBJ1-5; 9 positions agree with TRBD1. The CDR3 is made up of 15 amino acids. The J segment lost 2 bases and the V segment lost 7 bases, leaving 6 bases of the junction unmatched. In germline, CDR1 is MNHEY, CDR2 SVGAGI.

The chain carries TRBV19 and TRBJ2-5; 7 nucleotides agree with TRBD2. Germline CDR1 reads LNHDA; CDR2 reads SQIVND (reference sequence). Germline trimming cut 5 bases from V and 4 bases from J; bases unmatched to any gene: 13. The CDR3 consists of 16 residues. CDR3 DNA sequence: TGTGCCAGTAGTGCCAGGACTAGGGATCCTCCAGAGACCCAGTACTTC. Protein product: CASSARTRDPPETQYF.

The chain combines TRBV7-3 with TRBJ2-1; 8 bases line up with TRBD1. V lost 5 bases and J lost 10; bases outside the gene matches: 10. The CDR3 sequence is 14 residues long. Germline loops: CDR1 SGHTA, CDR2 FQGTGA. For the CDR3, the DNA is TGTGCCAGCAGCCAGGGACTCGGACAGGGAGAGCAGTTCTTC. Encoded protein: CASSQGLGQGEQFF.

This clone showed up many times. This rearrangement joins TRBV2 to TRBJ2-1; TRBD1 agrees at 8 bases. In germline, CDR1 is SNHLY, CDR2 FYNNEI. The CDR3 runs to 14 residues. Trimming took 3 bases from V and 9 from J; bases not matched to a gene: 7. In DNA, the CDR3 is TGTGCCAGCAGTGACAGGACAGGGAGCCGTGAGCAGTTCTTC. The encoded protein is CASSDRTGSREQFF.

The J gene is TRBJ2-7, the V gene TRBV4-1; possible D gene TRBD2, 5 bases. Looked up from germline, CDR1 is MGHRA and CDR2 is YSYEKL. V lost 1 base to trimming and J lost 4 bases, with 23 bases between them. The CDR3 has 18 residues. CDR3 DNA sequence: TGCGCCAGCAGCCAAGCTGCCCTTCTAGCTCTTCTACCGTACGAGCAGTACTTC. This gives the protein CASSQAALLALLPYEQYF.

The V gene is TRBV5-1, the J gene TRBJ2-7, with D possibly being TRBD1 or TRBD2 (7 bases each). This CDR3 is 15 amino acids long. Germline CDR1 is SGHRS and CDR2 is YFSETQ. Trimming took 0 bases from V and 4 from J, leaving 14 bases between them. In DNA, the CDR3 is TGCGCCAGCAGCTTGGACCCAGGGGGGGTATACGAGCAGTACTTC. This translates into CASSLDPGGVYEQYF.

The chain joins TRBV28 to TRBJ2-1; 10 nucleotides line up with TRBD2. The V and J ends lost 5 bases and 9 bases, in that order; junction bases with no gene match: 16. The CDR3 sequence is 17 residues long. Germline lookup yields CDR1 MDHEN and CDR2 SYDVKM. The CDR3 reads CASSGVSGRAREGEQFF. Written as DNA, the CDR3 is TGTGCCAGCAGTGGGGTCAGCGGGAGGGCTAGAGAAGGTGAGCAGTTCTTC. The full variable domain, its missing parts supplied by reference TRBV28 and TRBJ2-1, is DVKVTQSSRYLVKRTGEKVFLECVQDMDHENMFWYRQDPGLGLRLIYFSYDVKMKEKGDIPEGYSVSREKKERFSLILESASTNQTSMYLCASSGVSGRAREGEQFFGPGTRLTVL.

The V call is TRBV9, the J call TRBJ2-1; 9 bases align to TRBD2. The length of the CDR3 is 16 residues. V lost 0 bases to trimming and J lost 5 bases; unmatched junction nucleotides: 6. Germline V gene sequence: CDR1 SGDLS, CDR2 YYNGEE. The CDR3 DNA reads TGTGCCAGCAGCGTAGGGGGGCTAGCGGGAAACAATGAGCAGTTCTTC. This translates into CASSVGGLAGNNEQFF. The full variable domain, completed using reference TRBV9 and TRBJ2-1, is DSGVTQTPKHLITATGQRVTLRCSPRSGDLSVYWYQQSLDQGLQFLIQYYNGEERAKGNILERFSAQQFPDLHSELNLSSLELGDSALYFCASSVGGLAGNNEQFFGPGTRLTVL.

This clone came up once. The chain recombines TRBV4-1 with TRBJ1-1; TRBD1 might be the D (6 bases). Germline CDR1 is MGHRA and CDR2 is YSYEKL. V gave up 0 bases and J gave up 0 bases, with 11 bases separating them. The length of the CDR3 is 16 residues. CDR3 sequence: CASSQDRGEMNTEAFF. CDR3 nucleotides: TGCGCCAGCAGCCAAGACAGGGGCGAGATGAACACTGAAGCTTTCTTT.

V and J are TRBV5-4 and TRBJ1-2; no firm D call. Trimming removed 0 bases from V and 4 bases from J, with 13 bases in between. CDR1 is SGHNT, CDR2 YYREEE, per germline (reference sequence). The CDR3 has 15 residues. CDR3 sequence: CASSLDRSRAYGYTF. The CDR3 nucleotides read TGTGCCAGCAGCTTGGATCGGTCCCGGGCCTATGGCTACACCTTC.

The J gene is TRBJ1-6, the V gene TRBV28; D remains unclear. V was trimmed by 0 bases and J by 10 bases, leaving 13 bases between them. CDR3 length: 15 amino acids. Germline V gene data show CDR1 as MDHEN and CDR2 as SYDVKM. In nucleotides, the CDR3 is TGTGCCAGCAGTTTATGGCGGTCAGTCGGATCACCCCTCCACTTT. Amino acid sequence: CASSLWRSVGSPLHF.

CDR3 bases: TGTGCCAGCAGATATGGGGCATATGGCTACACCTTC. Protein: CASRYGAYGYTF. The V gene is TRBV5-8, the J gene TRBJ1-2; D possibly corresponds to TRBD1 (5 bases). CDR3 length: 12 residues. V shed 5 bases and J shed 5 bases, with 10 bases lying between them. Germline CDR1 reads SGHTS; CDR2 reads YDEGEE.

J is TRBJ2-5 and V is TRBV7-2, with 16 positions matching TRBD2. Germline V gene sequence: CDR1 SGHTA, CDR2 FQGNSA. V lost 4 bases, J lost 2 bases, and 7 bases stayed unmatched. The CDR3 loop spans 18 amino acids. In DNA, the CDR3 is TGTGCCAGCAGCTCCTCCGGGACTAGCGGGGGGGGACAAGAGACCCAGTACTTC. Its protein product is CASSSSGTSGGGQETQYF. The full variable domain, rest sourced from reference TRBV7-2 and TRBJ2-5, is GAGVSQSPSNKVTEKGKDVELRCDPISGHTALYWYRQSLGQGLEFLIYFQGNSAPDKSGLPSDRFSAERTGGSVSTLTIQRTQQEDSAVYLCASSSSGTSGGGQETQYFGPGTRLLVL.

V is TRBV28 and J is TRBJ2-7, with a weak D call TRBD2 (5 bases). Trimming pared 5 bases from V and 5 bases from J, leaving 16 bases between. The V gene's germline CDR1 is MDHEN and CDR2 SYDVKM. The CDR3 runs to 14 residues. The CDR3 here is CASSLTGSGNEQYF. The CDR3 region has the DNA TGTGCCAGCAGTCTTACGGGATCCGGGAACGAGCAGTACTTC.